The next 30 T cell receptor beta chains were all read from a single sample in a study of cytomegalovirus exposure and HLA in healthy donors. Primers for the PCR totalled 60 Vbeta and 13 Jbeta. Assay: immunoSEQ multiplex PCR; the TCRdb copy retains only in-frame clones and omits some. Among about 170,000 clones listed, about three quarters were seen once. The sample consisted of PBMCs. These receptors were taken from a woman aged 45 to 65 in good health and CMV-seropositive.

This chain uses TRBV5-6 with TRBJ2-3, with TRBD1 matching 10 bases. V shed 0 bases, J shed 3 bases, and the junction held 7 bases outside the gene matches. The CDR3 has 17 amino acids. Germline CDR1 reads SGHDT; CDR2 reads YYEEEE. The CDR3 reads CASSLEVGGQGTDTQYF. CDR3 coding DNA: TGTGCCAGCAGCTTGGAGGTAGGGGGACAGGGGACAGATACGCAGTATTTT. Full variable domain (rest looked up from reference TRBV5-6 and TRBJ2-3): DAGVTQSPTHLIKTRGQQVTLRCSPKSGHDTVSWYQQALGQGPQFIFQYYEEEERQRGNFPDRFSGHQFPNYSSELNVNALLLGDSALYLCASSLEVGGQGTDTQYFGPGTRLTVL.

The chain uses TRBV7-8 and TRBJ1-5; 7 bases fit TRBD1. Germline V gene lookup returns CDR1 SGHVS and CDR2 FQNEAQ. With 1 base clipped from V and 5 bases from J, the junction kept 8 bases outside the gene matches. The CDR3 runs to 16 residues. The chain's CDR3 is CASSLEQGLLYQPQHF. CDR3 DNA sequence: TGTGCCAGCAGCTTAGAACAGGGGCTTCTATATCAGCCCCAGCATTTT.

The chain joins TRBV4-3 to TRBJ1-2, with a possible D match to TRBD1 (6 bases). V lost 1 base, J lost 3 bases, and 9 bases lay in between. CDR3 length: 14 amino acids. Germline CDR1 is LGHNA and CDR2 is YSLEER. CDR3 sequence reads: CASSQGRGYYGYTF. The DNA for the CDR3 is TGCGCCAGCAGCCAAGGCAGGGGTTACTATGGCTACACCTTC.

V usage is TRBV27 and J usage is TRBJ2-2; D possibly corresponds to TRBD2 (5 bases). The CDR3 extends over 16 amino acids. Germline CDR1 and CDR2: MNHEY and SMNVEV (reference sequence). The V and J ends lost 2 bases and 0 bases respectively, with 10 bases between them. The CDR3: CASSLEGAPNTGELFF. The CDR3 coding sequence is TGTGCCAGCAGTTTAGAGGGAGCCCCGAACACCGGGGAGCTGTTTTTT.

The J gene is TRBJ2-3, the V gene TRBV10-1, with a weak D call TRBD2 (6 bases). The CDR3 contains 14 residues. The germline CDR1 and CDR2 sequences are WNHNN and SYGVQD (reference sequence). V lost 3 bases to trimming and J lost 1 base, with 8 bases between them. CDR3 nucleotides: TGCGCCAGCAGTGAAGGCGGGGGCACAGATACGCAGTATTTT. The encoded protein is CASSEGGGTDTQYF.

The J gene is TRBJ2-2, the V gene TRBV11-2, with 10 bases aligning to TRBD2. The CDR3 has 12 amino acids. Germline values: CDR1 SGHAT, CDR2 FQNNGV. The CDR3 DNA is TGTGCAGGGCTAGCGGGAGTGGGGGAGCTGTTTTTT. This gives the protein CAGLAGVGELFF.

V is TRBV7-2 and J is TRBJ2-2, with a possible D match to TRBD2 (5 bases). CDR3 length: 13 amino acids. V shed 4 bases and J shed 6 bases, with 9 bases lying between them. Germline V gene data show CDR1 as SGHTA and CDR2 as FQGNSA. CDR3 nucleotides: TGTGCCAGCAGCTCAGGAGGCCCCGGGGAGCTGTTTTTT. Its translation is CASSSGGPGELFF.

This chain links TRBV6-6 with TRBJ1-1; D possibly corresponds to TRBD1 (5 bases). CDR3 size: 11 residues. Germline V lookup: CDR1 MNHNY, CDR2 SVGAGI (reference sequence). With 6 bases removed from V and 7 bases from J, the gap between germline ends came to 9 bases. CDR3 bases: TGTGCCAGCAGACACAGGTTTGAAGCTTTCTTT. It specifies CASRHRFEAFF.

The chain couples TRBV11-2 to TRBJ2-5; D is possibly TRBD2 (7 bases). The CDR3 runs 14 residues. Germline assignment: CDR1 SGHAT and CDR2 FQNNGV. V lost 3 bases and J lost 4, with 12 bases in between. CDR3 sequence reads: CASSLRGEGETQYF. DNA for the CDR3: TGTGCCAGCAGCTTGAGGGGGGAGGGAGAGACCCAGTACTTC.

The DNA for the CDR3 is TGTGCCAGCAGCTTAGGAGGGGGCTGGGAGCTGTTTTTT. Amino acids: CASSLGGGWELFF. V and J are TRBV7-8 and TRBJ2-2; TRBD1 aligns across 7 bases. Unmatched junction bases numbered 2, after V lost 1 base and J lost 9 bases. The CDR3 consists of 13 residues. Looked up from germline, CDR1 is SGHVS and CDR2 is FQNEAQ.

The V and J genes are TRBV29-1 and TRBJ2-3; D is perhaps TRBD2 (5 bases). The CDR3 length is 13 residues. Germline CDR1 SQVTM, CDR2 ANQGSEA. The V end lost 4 bases, the J end lost 3 bases, and 11 bases lay between the germline ends. Here the CDR3 reads CSVGGPGTDTQYF. CDR3 sequence (DNA): TGCAGCGTTGGCGGGCCGGGGACAGATACGCAGTATTTT.

The chain recombines TRBV20-1 with TRBJ2-7; 7 positions match TRBD2. Germline values: CDR1 DFQATT, CDR2 SNEGSKA (reference sequence). The trim removed 3 bases at V and 5 bases at J, leaving 1 base unmatched. The CDR3 consists of 11 residues. CDR3: CSASGLDEQYF. For the CDR3, the DNA is TGCAGTGCTAGTGGACTAGACGAGCAGTACTTC.

This chain connects TRBV7-6 to TRBJ2-5; D perhaps matches TRBD2 (7 bases). V was cut by 5 bases and J by 3 bases, with 19 bases left in between. The length of the CDR3 is 16 residues. Germline V gives CDR1 SGHVS, CDR2 FNYEAQ. The CDR3 DNA is TGTGCCAGCAGCGTCGCGGGGGCGCGACGCGAAGAGACCCAGTACTTC. This encodes CASSVAGARREETQYF.

This chain uses TRBV2 with TRBJ1-1; D is undetermined. Germline V gene sequence: CDR1 SNHLY, CDR2 FYNNEI. The CDR3 runs 12 residues. With 10 bases removed from V and 3 bases from J, the gap between germline ends came to 12 bases. The CDR3 coding sequence is TGTGCCACCTCGGGCGGGTACACTGAAGCTTTCTTT. Its protein product is CATSGGYTEAFF.

This clone turned up a few times. The chain has TRBV7-9 and TRBJ1-6, with TRBD1 identical over 8 bases. The length of the CDR3 is 13 residues. The germline V gene has CDR1 SEHNR and CDR2 FQNEAQ (reference sequence). The ends lost 5 bases at V and 11 bases at J; junction bases unmatched: 5. The CDR3 loop is CASSAGGATPLHF. CDR3 DNA: TGTGCCAGCAGCGCAGGGGGCGCGACACCCCTCCACTTT.

The chain uses TRBV7-2 and TRBJ2-7; 8 bases align to TRBD1. Germline CDR1 reads SGHTA; CDR2 reads FQGNSA. The CDR3 covers 14 residues. The trim removed 3 bases at V and 1 base at J, leaving 2 bases unmatched. The DNA of the CDR3 is TGTGCCAGCAGCTTGGGACAGGCTTCCTACGAGCAGTACTTC. Translation: CASSLGQASYEQYF.

V usage is TRBV6-5 and J usage is TRBJ2-3, with unresolved D. Trimming took 0 bases from V and 3 from J, leaving 10 bases between them. CDR1 MNHEY and CDR2 SVGAGI come from the germline V gene. The CDR3 totals 15 residues. The CDR3 nucleotides read TGTGCCAGCAGTTACTCGTCACAAGCGACAGATACGCAGTATTTT. Protein product: CASSYSSQATDTQYF.

CDR3 residues: CASSRPGNQPQHF. CDR3 bases: TGTGCCAGCAGTCGCCCAGGCAATCAGCCCCAGCATTTT. The J gene is TRBJ1-5, the V gene TRBV28; no reliable D call. There are 13 residues in the CDR3. V gave up 5 bases and J gave up 2 bases, with 7 bases separating them. Germline-derived CDR1 and CDR2 are MDHEN and SYDVKM.

This chain links TRBV4-2 with TRBJ2-7, with TRBD2 identical over 10 bases. Trimming cost V 1 base and J 7 bases; bases outside gene matches: 7. The CDR3 contains 15 residues. Germline CDR1 is LGHNA and CDR2 is YNFKEQ. CDR3 nucleotides: TGTGCCAGCAGCCAAGGGGCTAGCGGGAGCGGTGAGCAGTACTTC. It yields the protein CASSQGASGSGEQYF.

The chain uses TRBV7-2 and TRBJ1-2, with 8 bases aligning to TRBD1. The CDR3 is 15 residues long. Trimming cost V 2 bases and J 7 bases; bases outside gene matches: 9. Germline values: CDR1 SGHTA, CDR2 FQGNSA. The CDR3 loop is CASSLLWQGAGGYTF. CDR3 coding DNA: TGTGCCAGCAGCTTATTATGGCAGGGGGCGGGTGGCTACACCTTC. Full variable domain (rest looked up from reference TRBV7-2 and TRBJ1-2): GAGVSQSPSNKVTEKGKDVELRCDPISGHTALYWYRQSLGQGLEFLIYFQGNSAPDKSGLPSDRFSAERTGGSVSTLTIQRTQQEDSAVYLCASSLLWQGAGGYTFGSGTRLTVV.

The chain is built from TRBV7-2 and TRBJ1-3, with 7 bases matching TRBD1. CDR1 and CDR2 from the germline V gene are SGHTA and FQGNSA. This CDR3 spans 15 amino acids. The V and J ends lost 5 bases and 0 bases, in that order; junction bases with no gene match: 4. CDR3 protein: CASSEGTVSGNTIYF. Written as DNA, the CDR3 is TGTGCCAGCAGCGAAGGGACAGTCTCTGGAAACACCATATATTTT.

This rearrangement joins TRBV28 to TRBJ1-6; 8 positions agree with TRBD1. The CDR3 loop spans 16 amino acids. The V segment lost 1 base and the J segment 7 bases; nucleotides outside the gene matches: 6. Germline V gene lookup returns CDR1 MDHEN and CDR2 SYDVKM. CDR3 sequence (DNA): TGTGCCAGCAGTTTATCCCCAGGGGGCAAGAATTCACCCCTCCACTTT. Protein product: CASSLSPGGKNSPLHF.

The V and J genes are TRBV15 and TRBJ1-4; 12 bases agree with TRBD1. The V gene end was trimmed by 5 bases and the J gene end by 8 bases; junction bases not matched to a gene: 6. Germline CDR1 LNHNV, CDR2 YYDKDF (reference sequence). This CDR3 is 15 amino acids long. CDR3 nucleotides: TGTGCCACCAGCGGGACAGGGGGCGCTTGGGAAAAACTGTTTTTT. Translation gives CATSGTGGAWEKLFF.

The chain combines TRBV19 with TRBJ1-2, with 7 bases aligning to TRBD1. The germline gives CDR1 LNHDA, CDR2 SQIVND (reference sequence). The length of the CDR3 is 13 residues. With V trimmed by 6 bases and J by 7 bases, 8 bases remained unmatched. CDR3 nucleotide sequence: TGTGCCAGTAGCGGACAGGATCAGAGTGGCTACACCTTC. Its protein product is CASSGQDQSGYTF. Filled out from reference TRBV19 and TRBJ1-2, the complete variable domain reads DGGITQSPKYLFRKEGQNVTLSCEQNLNHDAMYWYRQDPGQGLRLIYYSQIVNDFQKGDIAEGYSVSREKKESFPLTVTSAQKNPTAFYLCASSGQDQSGYTFGSGTRLTVV.

The gene calls are TRBV5-6 and TRBJ1-2; 8 nucleotides match TRBD1. The V and J ends lost 9 bases and 4 bases, in that order; junction bases with no gene match: 5. Germline-derived CDR1 and CDR2 are SGHDT and YYEEEE. The CDR3 is made up of 12 amino acids. The CDR3 sequence is CATGQGSYGYTF. CDR3 coding DNA: TGTGCCACAGGACAGGGTTCCTATGGCTACACCTTC.

The chain carries TRBV28 and TRBJ2-5; TRBD2 matches at 7 bases. Looked up from germline, CDR1 is MDHEN and CDR2 is SYDVKM. There are 12 residues in the CDR3. Losses at the gene ends were 8 bases for V and 5 bases for J; bases not matched to a gene: 5. The chain's CDR3 is CASRLGGETQYF. CDR3 nucleotide sequence: TGTGCCAGCCGCCTCGGGGGGGAGACCCAGTACTTC.

The chain combines TRBV28 with TRBJ1-2; TRBD1 matches at 10 bases. The trim removed 4 bases at V and 3 bases at J, leaving 5 bases unmatched. This CDR3 comprises 15 residues. The germline V gene encodes CDR1 MDHEN and CDR2 SYDVKM. CDR3 coding DNA: TGTGCCAGCAGTTCGACCGGGACAGGGGACTATGGCTACACCTTC. This sequence encodes CASSSTGTGDYGYTF.

The chain uses TRBV19 and TRBJ1-2; D possibly corresponds to TRBD1 (6 bases). V shed 4 bases and J shed 0 bases, with 18 bases lying between them. Germline CDR1 reads LNHDA; CDR2 reads SQIVND (reference sequence). The CDR3 extends over 17 amino acids. CDR3 sequence: CASSTNTLTGANYGYTF. For the CDR3, the DNA is TGTGCCAGTAGTACAAATACTTTGACAGGAGCTAACTATGGCTACACCTTC.

The V gene is TRBV9, the J gene TRBJ1-2, with 10 bases identical to TRBD1. This CDR3 is built from 13 residues. V was clipped by 4 bases and J by 5 bases; unmatched bases: 2. CDR1 is SGDLS, CDR2 YYNGEE, per germline. CDR3 bases: TGTGCCAGCAGCACGGGACAGGGGTATGGCTACACCTTC. Amino acids: CASSTGQGYGYTF.

In this sample, this clone turned up many times. The chain combines TRBV5-1 with TRBJ2-3, with 9 bases lining up with TRBD2. CDR3 size: 16 residues. The V and J ends lost 1 base and 4 bases, in that order; junction bases with no gene match: 7. Germline values: CDR1 SGHRS, CDR2 YFSETQ. CDR3: CASSLSAGGRPDTQYF. CDR3 nucleotides: TGCGCCAGCAGCTTGTCGGCGGGGGGGCGCCCAGATACGCAGTATTTT.